This entry is about one TCR beta chain. Sequenced by immunoSEQ multiplex PCR; TCRdb stores in-frame clones only, minus some. The table has about 250,000 clones, 65% to 90% seen once; the top ten hold 4.5% to 6%. This entry belongs to a study of blood T cell repertoires in COVID-19. Across the whole study: Sites across the United States, Italy and Spain contributed samples from acute and convalescent COVID-19.

What was sequenced was peripheral blood. This sequence was found in a woman at least 80 years old with active or convalescent COVID-19.

The CDR3 DNA follows: TGTGCCAGTAGTGGGACAGGGGGCCAAGAGACCCAGTACTTC. Its translation: CASSGTGGQETQYF. V gene TRBV19 combines with J gene TRBJ2-5, with 11 bases identical to TRBD1. Germline CDR1 LNHDA, CDR2 SQIVND (reference sequence). V was clipped by 5 bases and J by 1 base; unmatched bases: 0. The CDR3 has 14 residues.